These 20 T cell receptor beta chains originate from one sample sequenced in a study of T-cell memory formation after mild COVID-19. MiXCR was run by TCRdb on the 5' RACE reads, yielding one entry per CDR3 protein. The table has roughly 130,000 distinct CDR3 sequences, about 18% seen once. The sequenced sample consisted of PBMCs or a T cell subset sorted from them (not recorded which). Receptors originate from a man younger than 30 who had mild COVID-19 (a few samples of this study predate the infection). Cell type and time point are not known.

This clonotype was observed many times. V gene TRBV6-2 or TRBV6-3 combines with J gene TRBJ2-1; either TRBD1 or TRBD2 may fit D (5 bases each). This CDR3 comprises 16 residues. Germline CDR1 and CDR2: MNHEY and SVGEGT. The ends were cut back, 5 bases at V and 0 bases at J, with 14 bases in the middle. CDR3 protein: CASSTGTSGSYNEQFF. As DNA, the CDR3 is TGTGCCAGCAGTACAGGTACAAGCGGCTCCTACAATGAGCAGTTCTTC.

The rearrangement joins TRBV6-4 to TRBJ2-3, with 13 bases fitting TRBD2. V gave up 6 bases and J gave up 1 base; unmatched junction bases: 1. Germline values: CDR1 MRHNA, CDR2 SNTAGT. The CDR3 contains 15 residues. This CDR3 reads CASSGLAGGTDTQYF. CDR3 coding DNA: TGTGCCAGCAGCGGACTAGCGGGGGGCACAGATACGCAGTATTTT.

This clonotype was observed many times. V usage is TRBV20-1 and J usage is TRBJ2-3; D possibly corresponds to TRBD1 (6 bases). The CDR3 spans 13 residues. V lost 4 bases to trimming and J lost 6 bases, with 14 bases between them. Germline V lookup: CDR1 DFQATT, CDR2 SNEGSKA (reference sequence). The DNA of the CDR3 is TGCAGTGCTAAATGGGTGGGGGCGGATACGCAGTATTTT. Translation gives CSAKWVGADTQYF.

This clonotype was seen only a few times. In DNA form, the CDR3 reads TGCAGTGCTAGTCCCTCCCAAGAGACCCAGTACTTC. This sequence encodes CSASPSQETQYF. J is TRBJ2-5 and V is TRBV20-1; no reliable D call. V was shortened by 3 bases and J by 1 base, with 6 bases between the two germline ends. The germline V gene has CDR1 DFQATT and CDR2 SNEGSKA (reference sequence). This CDR3 is 12 amino acids long.

About this clonotype itself: Germline is not matched at one junction end, which may reflect a read error. The V gene is TRBV7-7, the J gene TRBJ2-3; D gene ambiguous. The CDR3 extends over 14 amino acids. CDR1 is SSHAT, CDR2 FNYEAQ, per germline (reference sequence). CDR3 nucleotide sequence: TGTGCTAGCAGCTTAATAGCTAGCACAGATACGCAGTATTTT. It yields the protein CASSLIASTDTQYF.

The rearrangement joins TRBV6-5 to TRBJ2-1; the D gene is possibly TRBD2 (5 bases). Germline V gene lookup returns CDR1 MNHEY and CDR2 SVGAGI. CDR3 length equals 15 residues. Trimming pared 2 bases from V and 8 bases from J, leaving 16 bases between. The CDR3 protein is CASSYGATFGDEQFF. CDR3 in DNA: TGTGCCAGCAGTTACGGTGCGACCTTCGGGGATGAGCAGTTCTTC.

This clonotype turned up a few times. V usage is TRBV5-1 and J usage is TRBJ2-1, with TRBD2 matching over 8 bases. This CDR3 contains 17 residues. CDR1 is SGHRS and CDR2 is YFSETQ in the germline V gene. Unmatched junction bases numbered 12, after V lost 0 bases and J lost 7 bases. CDR3 DNA: TGCGCCAGCAGCTTGGCCTTGACGGGGGGGCCGGGGAATGAGCAGTTCTTC. Protein product: CASSLALTGGPGNEQFF.

This clonotype was counted between two and nine times. The V gene is TRBV7-2, the J gene TRBJ1-5, with TRBD1 matching 10 bases. CDR3 length: 17 residues. Germline trimming cut 5 bases from V and 0 bases from J; bases unmatched to any gene: 7. The germline V gene has CDR1 SGHTA and CDR2 FQGNSA. The DNA for the CDR3 is TGTGCCAGCAGCATGGGACAGGGGTTTGATAGCAATCAGCCCCAGCATTTT. Amino acids: CASSMGQGFDSNQPQHF. Complete variable domain (other parts from reference TRBV7-2 and TRBJ1-5): GAGVSQSPSNKVTEKGKDVELRCDPISGHTALYWYRQSLGQGLEFLIYFQGNSAPDKSGLPSDRFSAERTGGSVSTLTIQRTQQEDSAVYLCASSMGQGFDSNQPQHFGDGTRLSIL.

This clonotype has only a few counts. The rearrangement uses TRBV3-1 and TRBJ2-5; D not certain. V was pared by 4 bases and J by 1 base, with 4 bases between. The CDR3 extends over 12 amino acids. Germline V lookup: CDR1 LGHDT, CDR2 YNNKEL (reference sequence). CDR3 protein: CASSRRQETQYF. The CDR3 DNA follows: TGTGCCAGCAGCCGGCGCCAAGAGACCCAGTACTTC.

This clonotype has only a few counts. The V gene is TRBV12-3 or TRBV12-4, the J gene TRBJ2-3; no firm D call. The CDR3 is 16 amino acids. V was pared by 5 bases and J by 2 bases, with 17 bases between. For the CDR3, the DNA is TGTGCCAGCAGTCCCCTAGGAAGCCTGCACACAGATACGCAGTATTTT. Translating it yields CASSPLGSLHTDTQYF.

This clonotype was seen a few times. The chain couples TRBV29-1 to TRBJ2-3; D unclear. The CDR3 contains 11 residues. Deletions cut 8 bases from V and 0 bases from J, with 6 bases between. Per the germline V gene, CDR1 is SQVTM and CDR2 is ANQGSEA. Written as DNA, the CDR3 is TGCAGCTTAACTAGCACAGATACGCAGTATTTT. Residues: CSLTSTDTQYF.

The sample holds many counts of this clonotype. V and J are TRBV18 and TRBJ2-3, with D unresolved. Trimming removed 8 bases at V and 0 bases at J, with 12 bases between. Germline loops: CDR1 KGHSH, CDR2 LQKENI. The CDR3 is made up of 14 amino acids. CDR3 sequence: CASSPSRSTDTQYF. The CDR3 DNA follows: TGTGCCAGCAGCCCCTCCCGGAGCACAGATACGCAGTATTTT.

This clonotype has ten or more counts. V gene TRBV15 combines with J gene TRBJ2-5; D unclear. V was clipped by 0 bases and J by 2 bases, with 7 bases between them. There are 14 residues in the CDR3. Germline CDR1 and CDR2: LNHNV and YYDKDF (reference sequence). The chain's CDR3 is CATSREDAQETQYF. The CDR3 DNA sequence: TGTGCCACCAGCAGAGAGGATGCGCAAGAGACCCAGTACTTC. Together with reference TRBV15 and TRBJ2-5, the CDR3 gives the full variable domain: DAMVIQNPRYQVTQFGKPVTLSCSQTLNHNVMYWYQQKSSQAPKLLFHYYDKDFNNEADTPDNFQSRRPNTSFCFLDIRSPGLGDTAMYLCATSREDAQETQYFGPGTRLLVL.

This clonotype came up many times. The chain couples TRBV7-2 to TRBJ1-2; weak D call: TRBD1 (6 bases). Germline V lookup: CDR1 SGHTA, CDR2 FQGNSA. The CDR3 is made up of 14 amino acids. Trimming left V 0 bases short and J 7 bases short, with 12 bases between. The CDR3 DNA follows: TGTGCCAGCAGCTTAGCGCCAGGGGCCGTTGGCTACACCTTC. Its translation: CASSLAPGAVGYTF.

This clonotype has only a few counts. The chain links TRBV24-1 to TRBJ2-2; 11 bases agree with TRBD1. Germline V gene lookup returns CDR1 KGHDR and CDR2 SFDVKD. This CDR3 contains 16 residues. Trimming removed 5 bases from V and 5 bases from J; junction bases left unmatched: 6. The CDR3 protein is CATSGLGQGVTGELFF. The CDR3 DNA is TGTGCCACCAGTGGCCTGGGACAGGGGGTAACCGGGGAGCTGTTTTTT.

By share, this clonotype counts as medium-sized (0.01 to 0.1%). The rearrangement joins TRBV5-1 to TRBJ1-1; TRBD1 might be the D (6 bases). CDR3 length: 12 residues. V lost 4 bases to trimming and J lost 4 bases, with 8 bases between them. Germline values: CDR1 SGHRS, CDR2 YFSETQ. In DNA form, the CDR3 reads TGCGCCAGCAGCCTCAGGGGCACTGAAGCTTTCTTT. It codes for CASSLRGTEAFF.

This clonotype was seen more than once but under ten times. This chain's CDR3 is CASSWHWDAGLNSYEQYF. The DNA for the CDR3 is TGTGCCAGCAGCTGGCATTGGGATGCGGGACTGAATTCCTACGAGCAGTACTTC. The V gene is TRBV7-3, the J gene TRBJ2-7; D perhaps matches TRBD2 (6 bases). V was cut by 4 bases and J by 1 base, with 23 bases left in between. Germline V CDR1 and CDR2: SGHTA, FQGTGA. This CDR3 is built from 18 residues.

At least ten counts were recorded for this clonotype. The chain combines TRBV20-1 with TRBJ2-5, with D possibly matching TRBD1 (6 bases). Germline CDR1 DFQATT, CDR2 SNEGSKA (reference sequence). Trimming pared 2 bases from V and 1 base from J, leaving 11 bases between. There are 14 residues in the CDR3. The chain's CDR3 is CSARPGHLQETQYF. As DNA, the CDR3 is TGCAGTGCTAGACCGGGACACCTCCAAGAGACCCAGTACTTC.

The V and J genes are TRBV4-2 and TRBJ2-1, with 8 bases identical to TRBD2. CDR1 and CDR2 (germline): LGHNA, YNFKEQ. The CDR3 covers 16 residues. After removal of 4 bases from V and 5 bases from J, the junction contained 10 bases not matched to a gene. CDR3 nucleotide sequence: TGTGCCAGCAGCCCCCTGATAGCGGGGTACGACAATGAGCAGTTCTTC. Residues: CASSPLIAGYDNEQFF.

In its sample, this clonotype was seen a few times. V and J are TRBV7-9 and TRBJ2-1; weak D call: TRBD2 (5 bases). Germline V CDR1 and CDR2: SEHNR, FQNEAQ (reference sequence). V was shortened by 5 bases and J by 9 bases, with 14 bases between the two germline ends. This CDR3 spans 13 amino acids. The CDR3 DNA is TGTGCCAGCAGCCGAGGGCCCCGAGGTGAGCAGTTCTTC. This translates into CASSRGPRGEQFF.